Below, 12 T cell receptor beta chains from the same sample are listed, as sequenced in a study of cytomegalovirus exposure and HLA in healthy donors. 13 Jbeta primers and 60 Vbeta primers were used for the PCR. Libraries were prepared by immunoSEQ multiplex PCR; TCRdb keeps only in-frame clonotypes and omits some of them. Here the sample spans about 150,000 clones, about 85% being singletons. The sequencing sample was made of PBMCs. Source of these receptors: a woman younger than 30 in good health and CMV-seronegative.

The V and J genes are TRBV19 and TRBJ2-7; tentatively, D is TRBD1 (6 bases). Trimming left V 3 bases short and J 5 bases short, with 20 bases between. This CDR3 is 16 amino acids long. Germline CDR1 is LNHDA and CDR2 is SQIVND (reference sequence). The CDR3 protein is CASSMGLTRDINEQYF. The CDR3 DNA sequence: TGTGCCAGTAGTATGGGCCTTACTCGGGACATCAACGAGCAGTACTTC.

The V call is TRBV7-6, the J call TRBJ2-5; TRBD2 matches at 10 bases. From germline, CDR1 is SGHVS and CDR2 FNYEAQ. The J segment lost 5 bases and the V segment lost 7 bases, leaving 22 bases of the junction unmatched. The CDR3 loop spans 19 amino acids. CDR3 in amino acids: CASTLPPSRTSGPTETQYF. The CDR3 bases are TGTGCCAGCACCCTTCCGCCCTCCCGGACTAGCGGACCCACGGAGACCCAGTACTTC. Full variable domain (rest looked up from reference TRBV7-6 and TRBJ2-5): GAGVSQSPRYKVTKRGQDVALRCDPISGHVSLYWYRQALGQGPEFLTYFNYEAQQDKSGLPNDRFSAERPEGSISTLTIQRTEQRDSAMYRCASTLPPSRTSGPTETQYFGPGTRLLVL.

The rearrangement uses TRBV28 and TRBJ1-2; 10 bases align to TRBD1. The trim removed 6 bases at V and 4 bases at J, leaving 8 bases unmatched. In germline, CDR1 is MDHEN, CDR2 SYDVKM. This CDR3 comprises 15 residues. The CDR3 protein is CASSTGQGLIYGYTF. In nucleotides, the CDR3 is TGTGCCAGCAGCACGGGACAGGGGCTTATCTATGGCTACACCTTC.

The gene calls are TRBV7-9 and TRBJ1-4; D may be TRBD1 (6 bases). The CDR3 contains 16 residues. Trimming left V 5 bases short and J 3 bases short, with 16 bases between. CDR1 is SEHNR and CDR2 is FQNEAQ in the germline V gene (reference sequence). This chain's CDR3 is CASSRSGGRPNEKLFF. CDR3 sequence (DNA): TGTGCCAGCAGCCGCAGCGGGGGGCGGCCTAATGAAAAACTGTTTTTT.

For the CDR3, the DNA is TGTGCCACCAGCAGCAACCGACAGGGGGCCAGTCAATGGGAGCTGTTTTTT. Protein product: CATSSNRQGASQWELFF. The chain employs TRBV15 and TRBJ2-2, with 10 nucleotides matching TRBD1. V was clipped by 3 bases and J by 9 bases; unmatched bases: 13. The CDR3 is 17 residues long. CDR1 and CDR2 (germline): LNHNV, YYDKDF (reference sequence).

The chain recombines TRBV30 with TRBJ1-4, with TRBD1 as a possible D gene (5 bases). The CDR3 is 12 amino acids. Per germline, CDR1 GTSNPN and CDR2 SVGIG (reference sequence). Trimming shortened V by 2 bases and J by 12 bases, and 13 bases separated the two germline ends. The CDR3 coding sequence is TGTGCCTGGAGTTGGCAGGGCGCGGAACTGTTTTTT. It encodes CAWSWQGAELFF.

CDR3 sequence: CSGGRAANTGELFF. In DNA form, the CDR3 reads TGCAGCGGGGGGAGGGCCGCGAACACCGGGGAGCTGTTTTTT. This sequence joins TRBV29-1 and TRBJ2-2; TRBD2 agrees at 7 bases. The CDR3 loop spans 14 amino acids. Germline V lookup: CDR1 SQVTM, CDR2 ANQGSEA. Trimming cost V 7 bases and J 0 bases; bases outside gene matches: 5.

This sequence joins TRBV28 and TRBJ1-2; 10 nucleotides line up with TRBD1. Per the germline V gene, CDR1 is MDHEN and CDR2 is SYDVKM. Trimming cost V 7 bases and J 5 bases; bases outside gene matches: 10. The CDR3 has 15 amino acids. In DNA form, the CDR3 reads TGTGCCAGCATCCCCGGGACAGGGGCTACTTATGGCTACACCTTC. Protein product: CASIPGTGATYGYTF.

The chain links TRBV19 to TRBJ1-5, with TRBD1 identical over 8 bases. The V and J ends lost 7 bases and 0 bases, in that order; junction bases with no gene match: 11. This CDR3 region has 17 residues. CDR1 is LNHDA, CDR2 SQIVND, per germline (reference sequence). CDR3 bases: TGTGCCAGTAAAGCGGGACAGGCCTCCTATAGCAATCAGCCCCAGCATTTT. Protein sequence: CASKAGQASYSNQPQHF.

The gene calls are TRBV23-1 and TRBJ1-5, with D tentatively TRBD1 (5 bases). TRBV23-1 counts as an open reading frame of uncertain function. V lost 0 bases and J lost 0, with 15 bases in between. The CDR3 length is 18 residues. This chain's CDR3 is CASSQSTDSRYSNQPQHF. Written as DNA, the CDR3 is TGCGCCAGCAGTCAATCTACAGACAGCCGGTATAGCAATCAGCCCCAGCATTTT.

This clone was detected only a few times. This chain connects TRBV30 to TRBJ1-4; no firm D call. The CDR3 is 10 residues long. Trimming shortened V by 5 bases and J by 10 bases, and 8 bases separated the two germline ends. Germline CDR1 is GTSNPN and CDR2 is SVGIG (reference sequence). The CDR3 here is CAWGSGKLFF. CDR3 nucleotide sequence: TGTGCCTGGGGGAGCGGAAAACTGTTTTTT.

V is TRBV4-2 and J is TRBJ2-3, with 7 positions matching TRBD1. The length of the CDR3 is 14 residues. Trimming at V came to 4 bases and at J to 3 bases, leaving 4 bases not matched to a gene. Germline CDR1 LGHNA, CDR2 YNFKEQ. CDR3 region: CASSREQGTDTQYF. The CDR3 DNA reads TGTGCCAGCAGCCGGGAACAGGGGACAGATACGCAGTATTTT.